This is a list of T cell receptor beta chains from one sample in a study of cytomegalovirus exposure and HLA in healthy donors. The table came from immunoSEQ multiplex PCR; TCRdb's copy has only in-frame clones and leaves some out. Here the sample spans roughly 200,000 clones, around three quarters being singletons. Specimen: PBMCs. The receptors shown here come from a man between 25 and 39 years old in good health and CMV-seronegative. The CDR3 runs from the conserved cysteine through the conserved F or W. The order of the fields is clone size, D gene, V gene, J gene, CDR3 protein, CDR3 DNA. A D gene is named only where the DNA matches it firmly. Where a row states a size, it is once, few, many or the class of an expanded clone; other rows omit it.

abundance: -
d_gene: -
v_gene: TRBV9
j_gene: TRBJ2-7
CDR3aa: CASSVEGDMDEQYF
CDR3nt: TGTGCCAGCAGCGTAGAGGGGGACATGGACGAGCAGTACTTC

abundance: -
d_gene: TRBD2
v_gene: TRBV9
j_gene: TRBJ2-3
CDR3aa: CASSVSASGSDTQYF
CDR3nt: TGTGCCAGCAGCGTTAGTGCTAGCGGGAGTGATACGCAGTATTTT

abundance: few
d_gene: -
v_gene: TRBV6-6
j_gene: TRBJ2-7
CDR3aa: CASSYSHGGGYEQYF
CDR3nt: TGTGCCAGCAGTTACTCCCACGGGGGTGGCTACGAGCAGTACTTC

abundance: -
d_gene: TRBD1
v_gene: TRBV7-7
j_gene: TRBJ2-3
CDR3aa: CASSRLTGITDTDTQYF
CDR3nt: TGTGCTAGCAGCCGTTTGACAGGGATAACCGACACAGATACGCAGTATTTT

abundance: -
d_gene: -
v_gene: TRBV5-1
j_gene: TRBJ2-7
CDR3aa: CASKLDSYEQYF
CDR3nt: TGCGCCAGCAAACTGGACTCCTACGAGCAGTACTTC

abundance: few
d_gene: -
v_gene: TRBV4-1
j_gene: TRBJ2-2
CDR3aa: CASSQGQLAGELFF
CDR3nt: TGCGCCAGCAGCCAAGGTCAACTAGCTGGGGAGCTGTTTTTT

abundance: -
d_gene: TRBD1
v_gene: TRBV30
j_gene: TRBJ2-1
CDR3aa: CASITGTGNLDEQFF
CDR3nt: TGTGCCTCTATAACCGGGACAGGGAATCTCGATGAGCAGTTCTTC

abundance: -
d_gene: TRBD2
v_gene: TRBV28
j_gene: TRBJ2-1
CDR3aa: CASSLAGGSYNEQFF
CDR3nt: TGTGCCAGCAGTCTAGCGGGAGGTTCCTACAATGAGCAGTTCTTC

abundance: -
d_gene: -
v_gene: TRBV18
j_gene: TRBJ2-7
CDR3aa: CASSPTRSSYEQYF
CDR3nt: TGTGCCAGCTCACCAACGCGTAGCTCCTACGAGCAGTACTTC

abundance: -
d_gene: TRBD1
v_gene: TRBV27
j_gene: TRBJ2-5
CDR3aa: CASSDPQLQGVSKGETQYF
CDR3nt: TGTGCCAGCAGTGACCCCCAGCTTCAGGGGGTAAGCAAGGGAGAGACCCAGTACTTC

abundance: -
d_gene: -
v_gene: TRBV7-2
j_gene: TRBJ2-7
CDR3aa: CASSQRLTYEQYF
CDR3nt: TGTGCCAGCAGCCAACGACTGACCTACGAGCAGTACTTC

abundance: -
d_gene: -
v_gene: TRBV10-1
j_gene: TRBJ1-2
CDR3aa: CASRCLCEGFDGYTF
CDR3nt: TGCGCCAGCAGGTGTTTATGTGAGGGTTTTGATGGCTACACCTTC